Listed below are T cell receptor beta chains from one sample, sequenced in a study of blood T cells in healthy people across ages. Using its own MiXCR run on the 5' RACE reads, TCRdb lists one record per CDR3 protein. The sample records 1.5 million to 2 million distinct CDR3 sequences, just under 50% being singletons. Sequencing input: blood. These receptors all stem from a woman between 40 and 50 years old in good health. The CDR3 runs from the conserved cysteine through the conserved F or W. Fields, in order: V gene, clone size, J gene, D gene, CDR3 DNA, CDR3 protein. A D gene is named only where the DNA matches it firmly. Only some rows state a clone size, as once, few, many or a class for expanded clones.

TRBV7-3	few	TRBJ2-1	NA	TGTGCCAGCAGCTTGCGAGGGGCTACCTACAATGAGCAGTTCTTC	CASSLRGATYNEQFF
TRBV15	few	TRBJ2-3	NA	TGTGCCACCAGCAGAGAAGAGATTTCCACAGATACGCAGTATTTT	CATSREEISTDTQYF
TRBV7-2	NA	TRBJ2-4	NA	TGTGCCAGCACTTCGGGTGTCAAAAACATTCAGTACTTC	CASTSGVKNIQYF
TRBV21-1	NA	TRBJ2-7	NA	TGTGCCAGCAGCAAAGGCCGGGACACCCGCTCCTACGAGCAGTACTTC	CASSKGRDTRSYEQYF
TRBV7-9	NA	TRBJ2-1	TRBD1	TGTGCCAGCAGCTCACGGGACAGTGGGACAGGGAGCTCCTACAATGAGCAGTTCTTC	CASSSRDSGTGSSYNEQFF
TRBV29-1	few	TRBJ1-2	NA	TGCAGCGTTGACCAGAAGATGGCCGGTAGCTATGGCTACACCTTC	CSVDQKMAGSYGYTF
TRBV5-1	NA	TRBJ1-1	NA	TGCGCCAGCAGCCGAGGGACAACGAACACTGAAGCTTTCTTT	CASSRGTTNTEAFF
TRBV7-2	NA	TRBJ2-3	TRBD2	TGTGCCAGCAGTTGGGGGGGACTAGCGGGTAGCACAGATACGCAGTATTTT	CASSWGGLAGSTDTQYF
TRBV9	few	TRBJ2-5	NA	TGTGCCAGCAGCGTCGACCCAGGACGACAAGAGACCCAGTACTTC	CASSVDPGRQETQYF
TRBV12-3/TRBV12-4	few	TRBJ2-6	TRBD1	TGTGCCAGCAGTCTAGACAGGGTGTCCTCAGGGGCCAACGTCCTGACTTTC	CASSLDRVSSGANVLTF
TRBV27	NA	TRBJ2-5	NA	TGTGCCAGCAGTTCAGTTAGCGGTCTTGTTAGTGGGACCCAGTACTTC	CASSSVSGLVSGTQYF
TRBV20-1	few	TRBJ1-2	NA	TGCAGTGCTAGACTTGGGCCAGGGCTCCGCTATGGCTACACCTTC	CSARLGPGLRYGYTF
TRBV27	NA	TRBJ2-1	NA	TGTGCCAGCGGCTCCTTGCCCCACAATGAGCAGTTCTTC	CASGSLPHNEQFF
TRBV7-2	NA	TRBJ1-2	TRBD1	TGTGCCAGCAGCACAAACACAGGGGCCAAGACCTATGGCTACACCTTC	CASSTNTGAKTYGYTF
TRBV10-3	NA	TRBJ2-3	NA	TGTGCCATCAGTGGGGTACCAGCTAGTACGCAGTATTTT	CAISGVPASTQYF
TRBV6-5	NA	TRBJ1-2	NA	TGTGCCAGCAGCTCGGACGGTCCGAGAGGCTACACCTTC	CASSSDGPRGYTF
TRBV20-1	once	TRBJ1-2	NA	TGCAGTACTAGTTCCGATGGCTACACCTTC	CSTSSDGYTF
TRBV6-1	NA	TRBJ2-5	NA	TGTGCCAGCACCACATCCCCCGCCGGGGGAGGTGGAGAGACCCAGTACTTC	CASTTSPAGGGGETQYF
TRBV7-9	once	TRBJ2-3	TRBD2	TGTGCCAGCAGCTTAGGCCAGCGGGGGGGCCGTCGCTCAGAGACGCAGTATTTT	CASSLGQRGGRRSETQYF
TRBV9	NA	TRBJ2-5	TRBD1	TGTGCCTCTGACAGGGGGCGCGGAGAGACCCAGTACTTC	CASDRGRGETQYF
TRBV6-1	NA	TRBJ1-2	TRBD1	TGTGCCAGCAGTGAAGCGACAGGGGTGGATGGCTACACCTTC	CASSEATGVDGYTF
TRBV7-9	NA	TRBJ1-5	TRBD1	TGTGCCAGCAGCTTATTTGGGACAGATAATCAGCCCCAGCATTTT	CASSLFGTDNQPQHF
TRBV5-6	NA	TRBJ2-1	NA	TGCGCCAGCAGCTTGTCGTGGGGGGGCAGCTACAATGAGCAGTTCTTC	CASSLSWGGSYNEQFF
TRBV25-1	few	TRBJ2-1	NA	TGTGCCAGCAGTGAATTAGCGGCGGCGAGCTACAATGAGCAGTTCTTC	CASSELAAASYNEQFF
TRBV3-1	NA	TRBJ2-3	TRBD2	TGTGCCAGCAGCCAACGCGGAGCGGGGGGGCCCGTGGATACGCAGTATTTT	CASSQRGAGGPVDTQYF
TRBV28	NA	TRBJ1-4	NA	TGTGCCAGCAGGACGACCAGCGCCCTAAGAGGTGAAAAACTGTTTTTT	CASRTTSALRGEKLFF
TRBV12-3/TRBV12-4	NA	TRBJ2-4	NA	TGTGCCAGCAGTTTAGCGCTAGGGGGACTGTACTTC	CASSLALGGLYF
TRBV5-6	NA	TRBJ1-2	NA	TGTGCCAGCAGCTTTCCGGGGGCCAGAGCTAACTATGGCTACACCTTC	CASSFPGARANYGYTF
TRBV24-1	few	TRBJ2-6	NA	TGTGCCACCAGTGACCTCCCGGGACGGAGCTCTGGGGCCAACGTCCTGACTTTC	CATSDLPGRSSGANVLTF
TRBV29-1	few	TRBJ2-3	NA	TGCAGCGTTCCGATTTCAGGGGTAGATACGCAGTATTTT	CSVPISGVDTQYF
TRBV15	few	TRBJ2-7	NA	TGTGCCACCAGCAGAGCAATCGACAGGTTAGGGGCCTACGAGCAGTACTTC	CATSRAIDRLGAYEQYF
TRBV20-1	NA	TRBJ2-1	TRBD2	TGCAGTGCTCCTGGGACTAGCTTCAGTGAGCAGTTCTTC	CSAPGTSFSEQFF
TRBV24-1	few	TRBJ2-2	NA	TGTGCCACCAGTGATTATCATGAGTCCGGGGAGCTGTTTTTT	CATSDYHESGELFF
TRBV6-2/TRBV6-3	NA	TRBJ2-3	NA	TGTGCCCGCAGTCTGCAAGAGGCCCGGTCAGATACGCAGTATTTT	CARSLQEARSDTQYF
TRBV12-5	NA	TRBJ2-3	TRBD1	TGTGCTAGTGGTTTGACGATACAGGGGGCTAGCACAGATACGCAGTATTTT	CASGLTIQGASTDTQYF
TRBV2	few	TRBJ1-2	NA	TGTGCCAGCAGTTCGACAGAGGCTAACTATGGCTACACCTTC	CASSSTEANYGYTF
TRBV7-2	NA	TRBJ2-3	TRBD1	TGTGCCAGCAGCTTAGAACCAGGGGGCGCGACTACGCAGTATTTT	CASSLEPGGATTQYF
TRBV29-1	few	TRBJ1-2	NA	TGCAGCGTCCGGGACCAATCTAGGAACTATGGCTACACCTTC	CSVRDQSRNYGYTF
TRBV7-2	few	TRBJ2-3	NA	TGTGCCAGCAGCTTGTGGAGCGCAGATACGCAGTATTTT	CASSLWSADTQYF
TRBV20-1	NA	TRBJ1-5	NA	TGCAGTGCTAACCGGGACAACAGCAATCAGCCCCAGCATTTT	CSANRDNSNQPQHF
TRBV24-1	NA	TRBJ2-1	NA	TGTGCCACCAGTGACCAGGGATATGAGCAGTTCTTC	CATSDQGYEQFF
TRBV7-2	NA	TRBJ2-3	TRBD1	TGTGCCAGCGGGCGACAGGGGGGACGCACAGATACGCAGTATTTT	CASGRQGGRTDTQYF
TRBV4-1	NA	TRBJ1-1	NA	TGCGCCAGCAGCCCCCTTGGTGAGGAAGCTTTCTTT	CASSPLGEEAFF
TRBV4-3	NA	TRBJ1-1	NA	TGCGCCAGCAGCCAAGATCTAGCCGCTATGAACACTGAAGCTTTCTTT	CASSQDLAAMNTEAFF
TRBV24-1	NA	TRBJ1-1	NA	TGTGCCACCAGTGACCTAGAGGGCACTGAAGCTTTCTTT	CATSDLEGTEAFF
TRBV15	few	TRBJ2-7	TRBD1	TGTGCCACCAGCAGATACGGACAGGTTTACGAGCAGTACTTC	CATSRYGQVYEQYF
TRBV3-1	once	TRBJ2-4	NA	TGTGCCAGCAGCCCAGGCCGTGGGCCAGCCAAAAACATTCAGTACTTC	CASSPGRGPAKNIQYF